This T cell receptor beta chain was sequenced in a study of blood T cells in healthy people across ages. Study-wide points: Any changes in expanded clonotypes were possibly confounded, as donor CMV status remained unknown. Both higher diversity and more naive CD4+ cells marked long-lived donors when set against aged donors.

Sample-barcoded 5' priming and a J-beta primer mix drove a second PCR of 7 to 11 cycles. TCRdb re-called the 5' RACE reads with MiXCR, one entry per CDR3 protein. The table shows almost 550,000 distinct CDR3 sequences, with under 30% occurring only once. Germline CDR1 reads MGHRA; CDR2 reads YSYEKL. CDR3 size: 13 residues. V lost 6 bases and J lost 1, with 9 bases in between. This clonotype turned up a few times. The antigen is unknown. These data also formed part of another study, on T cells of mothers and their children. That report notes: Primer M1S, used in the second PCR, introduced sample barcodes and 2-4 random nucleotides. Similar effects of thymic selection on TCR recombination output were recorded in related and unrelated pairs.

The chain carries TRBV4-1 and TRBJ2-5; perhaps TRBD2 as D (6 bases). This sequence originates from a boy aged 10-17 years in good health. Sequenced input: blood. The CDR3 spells CASSIAVQETQYF. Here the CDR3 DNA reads TGCGCCAGCAGTATAGCGGTCCAAGAGACCCAGTACTTC.